This entry describes one TCR beta chain. Its cognate antigen is unknown. The junction shows a germline mismatch at one end, possibly a read error. This CDR3 spans 11 amino acids. Germline CDR1 is SGHRS and CDR2 is YFSETQ. This record comes from a study of blood T cells in healthy people across ages. Overall study results and limits: When set beside aged donors, long-lived donors presented more naive CD4+ cells and higher diversity.

For the second PCR, which ran for 7 to 11 cycles, a sample-barcoded 5' primer and a J-beta primer mix were used. TCRdb re-analysed the 5' RACE reads in MiXCR, keeping a single row per CDR3 protein. The table has 1.5 million to 2 million distinct CDR3 sequences, 25% to 30% seen once. The sequenced material came from blood. The clonotype comes from a woman in her thirties in good health. The chain uses TRBV5-1 and TRBJ1-1; D unresolved. CDR3 loop: CASSLYGEAFF. CDR3 DNA sequence: TGTGCCAGCAGCCTATACGGTGAAGCTTTCTTT.